This T cell receptor beta chain is from a study of cytomegalovirus exposure and HLA in healthy donors. The CDR3 is 14 amino acids. In germline, CDR1 is SGHTA, CDR2 FQGNSA. The V end was cut by 2 bases, the J end by 8 bases, with 15 bases between. The PCR contained 60 Vbeta and 13 Jbeta primers. Profiling relied on immunoSEQ multiplex PCR, and the TCRdb table lists in-frame clones only, not all of them. The sample consists of 150,000 to 200,000 clones, 60% to 80% of them appearing once. The V gene is TRBV7-2, the J gene TRBJ1-2, with unresolved D. The receptor's source is a woman aged 45-60 years in good health and CMV-seropositive. Material: PBMCs. The CDR3 nucleotides read TGTGCCAGCAGCTTATTCCAGAGCGGTGGCGGCTACACCTTC. Translation gives CASSLFQSGGGYTF.